This note documents a single TCR beta chain sequence. The target antigen is unknown. Germline V CDR1 and CDR2: SNHLY, FYNNEI. This CDR3 has 16 residues. There is no recorded DNA. The repertoire was sequenced with immunoSEQ multiplex PCR; TCRdb's copy has only in-frame clones and lacks some. The sample table sets out about 10,000 clones. Patients were aged median 11.6 years with disease lasting median roughly seven years. These data belong to a study of synovial regulatory T cells in juvenile arthritis. Study-level findings and limits: CDR3 overlap with synovial Tregs was higher for iaTregs than other blood Tregs. iaTreg TCR repertoires were largely private across patients and partially overlapped synovial Teff and blood CPL.

The chain uses TRBV2 and TRBJ1-5. The sequenced sample was Treg cells from blood. Sample subset: remaining (HLA-DR-negative) circulating blood Treg cells. The receptor's source is a donor younger than 30 with juvenile idiopathic arthritis. The CDR3 reads CASSEASKSQGQPQHF. Based on the CDR3 plus reference TRBV2 and TRBJ1-5, the full variable domain is EPEVTQTPSHQVTQMGQEVILRCVPISNHLYFYWYRQILGQKVEFLVSFYNNEISEKSEIFDDQFSVERPDGSNFTLKIRSTKLEDSAMYFCASSEASKSQGQPQHFGDGTRLSIL.